One sample yielded the 8 T cell receptor beta chains listed below, sequenced in a study of T cell repertoires in cytomegalovirus infection. Via MiXCR, TCRdb re-called the reads, giving one row per CDR3 protein. The sample has about 300,000 distinct CDR3 sequences, 9.6% seen once. Source material: PBMCs. These receptors originate from a human donor in good health (CMV status not recorded). Some clones in this sample may be carry-over from other donors' samples.

The V and J genes are TRBV28 and TRBJ1-6; 7 nucleotides align to TRBD1. CDR3 length equals 15 residues. V lost 8 bases and J lost 13; bases outside the gene matches: 17. From germline, CDR1 is MDHEN and CDR2 SYDVKM. CDR3 region: CASHAQQGVGGPLHF. The CDR3 coding sequence is TGTGCCAGCCACGCTCAGCAGGGGGTGGGAGGTCCCCTCCACTTT. The full variable domain, in which reference TRBV28 and TRBJ1-6 provide the parts outside the CDR3, is DVKVTQSSRYLVKRTGEKVFLECVQDMDHENMFWYRQDPGLGLRLIYFSYDVKMKEKGDIPEGYSVSREKKERFSLILESASTNQTSMYLCASHAQQGVGGPLHFGNGTRLTVT.

This clonotype came up many times. The rearrangement uses TRBV19 and TRBJ1-5; 8 nucleotides match TRBD1. This CDR3 comprises 15 residues. J was trimmed by 5 bases and V by 3 bases; bases with no gene match: 6. Looked up from germline, CDR1 is LNHDA and CDR2 is SQIVND (reference sequence). In DNA, the CDR3 is TGTGCCAGTAGTATTGGGCAGGGGGCATATCAGCCCCAGCATTTT. Translating gives CASSIGQGAYQPQHF.

This clonotype was counted ten times or more. The chain uses TRBV6-2 or TRBV6-3 and TRBJ2-5; either TRBD1 or TRBD2 may supply D (6 bases each). Between the trimmed V and J ends, which lost 10 bases and 4 bases, there was a span of 16 bases. Germline assignment: CDR1 MNHEY and CDR2 SVGEGT. The CDR3 runs 13 residues. The CDR3 reads CATTRWGAETQYF. For the CDR3, the DNA is TGTGCCACGACTCGTTGGGGGGCAGAGACCCAGTACTTC.

This clonotype has ten or more counts. V usage is TRBV7-2 and J usage is TRBJ2-3; D perhaps matches TRBD2 (7 bases). With 0 bases removed from V and 5 bases from J, the gap between germline ends came to 15 bases. The CDR3 sequence is 16 residues long. Germline CDR1 SGHTA, CDR2 FQGNSA. The CDR3 loop reads CASSLAGGGKGDTQYF. The CDR3 DNA is TGTGCCAGCAGCTTAGCGGGCGGGGGCAAAGGAGATACGCAGTATTTT.

This clonotype was observed at least ten times. The CDR3 is CSVVSSGGTEQFF. The CDR3 DNA reads TGCAGCGTAGTGAGTAGCGGGGGGACCGAGCAGTTCTTC. V is TRBV29-1 and J is TRBJ2-1, with 10 bases aligning to TRBD2. There are 13 residues in the CDR3. J gave up 10 bases and V 6 bases, and 9 bases lay outside the gene matches. CDR1 is SQVTM and CDR2 is ANQGSEA in the germline V gene.

This chain joins TRBV6-6 and TRBJ2-5; no firm D call. Germline CDR1 is MNHNY and CDR2 is SVGAGI (reference sequence). CDR3 size: 15 residues. Trimming cost V 2 bases and J 5 bases, with 15 bases left between them. Here the CDR3 DNA reads TGTGCCAGCAGTTACGGCCCGGACGTGTTGGAGACCCAGTACTTC. Residues: CASSYGPDVLETQYF.

This clonotype was found many times. This chain uses TRBV18 with TRBJ1-5; 9 bases map to TRBD1. Germline-derived CDR1 and CDR2 are KGHSH and LQKENI. The CDR3 totals 16 residues. V gave up 6 bases and J gave up 3 bases; unmatched junction bases: 9. The CDR3 DNA reads as TGTGCCAGCTCCCCGACCGGGACAGGGATCAATCAGCCCCAGCATTTT. Translation: CASSPTGTGINQPQHF.

There are many counts of this clonotype. This chain links TRBV14 with TRBJ2-7; D unclear. Germline assignment: CDR1 SGHDN and CDR2 FVKESK. This CDR3 has 14 amino acids. The V gene lost 4 bases and the J gene lost 3 bases, with 13 bases spanning the gap. CDR3 in DNA: TGTGCCAGCAGCCGCGTGGGGTCTGGCTACGAGCAGTACGTC. Its translation: CASSRVGSGYEQYV.